Reported below is one TCR beta chain. Its recognized antigen is unknown. No much larger clonotype is one base removed from it; base qualities were not supplied. The trial excluded patients who had a history of autoimmune disease or were on systemic immunosuppression. Peripheral blood for TCR sequencing was drawn from every dose cohort at baseline, at cycle 4 day 1 and at cycle 7 day 1. Samples came from an open-label, multicenter, first-in-human phase I dose-escalation trial of ivuxolimab. Adults with locally advanced or metastatic melanoma, renal cell, hepatocellular, or head and neck squamous cell carcinoma were enrolled in the trial. Before TCR sequencing, CD4+ T cells and CD8+ T cells from peripheral blood were sorted into separate populations. Between the V and J ends, shortened by 5 bases and 6 bases respectively, the junction contains 16 bases. CDR1 is given as MDHEN and CDR2 as SYDVKM, both from the germline V gene. From cysteine to phenylalanine, the CDR3 is 14 amino acids long. The only DNA kept is the CDR3, 42 bases in frame from the first base.

Genomic DNA was extracted from sorted cells for sequencing of the TCRbeta CDR3 region. The immunoSEQ Assay was used for sequencing of TCRbeta CDR3 regions. As stored in TCRdb, this immuneACCESS dataset retains in-frame rearrangements with V and J assigned. A fraction of the clones does not appear; measured against another copy, unresolved V genes explain less than half of the discrepancy, and the remainder lacks a known reason. The sample table holds tens of thousands of clones, of which 85% were seen once. 2.5% to 3% of the sample belongs to the ten largest clones. The record originates from a study of OX40 agonist ivuxolimab in advanced cancers. Broadly, across the study: Ivuxolimab, which targeted the costimulatory receptor OX40 (CD134), was an agonistic, fully human IgG2 monoclonal antibody. The paper covers the monotherapy dose-escalation part of the phase I ivuxolimab trial, which included N of about 51 patients. Patients were allowed to have had prior anti-PD-1, anti-PD-L1 or anti-CTLA-4 therapy, and more than 35% of the dose-escalation patients had been treated with checkpoint inhibitors. Of the approximately 54 dose-escalation patients, hepatocellular carcinoma was present in around 20, melanoma in roughly 15, renal cell carcinoma in 9 and head and neck cancer in 9. In the dose-escalation cohort, roughly 82% of patients were male, and the mean age was 60 years with a range of roughly 23 to 79. Peripheral TCRbeta sequencing was intended to test whether TCR sequence diversity was altered and clonal T-cell expansion was caused by ivuxolimab. Intravenous ivuxolimab was administered to patients every 2 weeks at six dose levels: 0.01, 0.1, 0.3, 1.5, 3 and 10 mg/kg. Partial responses occurred in three dose-escalation patients: two with cutaneous melanoma and one with hepatocellular carcinoma. Results and caveats for the whole study, not just this receptor: After ivuxolimab, CD8+ T cells had more expanded clones than CD4+ T cells on average. Low levels of normalized T-cell clonal expansion were also shown by some nonresponding patients. In partial responders in the 0.1-3.0 mg/kg groups, normalized peripheral clonal expansion was found to be among the lowest, especially among CD8+ T cells. At doses of 0.1 to 3.0 mg/kg, clonal expansion of both CD4+ and CD8+ blood T cells was observed from baseline to week 6. The antigen specificity of the peripheral T cells that underwent clonal expansion was not determined.

The TCR was taken from an adult with an advanced solid tumor such as melanoma, head and neck, liver or kidney cancer. The V gene is TRBV28 and the J gene is TRBJ1-2; a weak D assignment points to TRBD1 (6 bases agree). This material consisted of CD4+ or CD8+ T cells sorted from blood, taken in a trial of the OX40 agonist ivuxolimab. The nucleotide sequence is given as TGTGCCAGCAGTATCCCCCTGGGGGCCCATGGCTACACCTTC. Translated, it reads CASSIPLGAHGYTF.